One sample yielded the 31 T cell receptor beta chains listed below, sequenced in a study of T cell repertoires in cytomegalovirus infection. From the reads, TCRdb called clonotypes with MiXCR, one entry per CDR3 protein. Among about 320,000 distinct CDR3 sequences listed, around 9.5% were seen once. Material for sequencing was PBMCs. These receptors all come from a human donor in good health (CMV status not recorded). Some clones in this sample may be carry-over from other donors' samples.

The chain employs TRBV19 and TRBJ1-3; D perhaps matches TRBD1 (5 bases). CDR1 is LNHDA and CDR2 is SQIVND in the germline V gene (reference sequence). This CDR3 spans 14 amino acids. Trimming stripped 4 bases from V and 6 bases from J, with 13 bases between. The CDR3 DNA reads as TGTGCCAGTAGTACATCCGTGACAGCAAACACCATATATTTT. The encoded protein is CASSTSVTANTIYF.

The chain couples TRBV7-2 to TRBJ1-2; a weak D match, TRBD1 (6 bases). Germline CDR1 SGHTA, CDR2 FQGNSA. The CDR3 has 18 amino acids. Trimming shortened V by 4 bases and J by 0 bases, and 21 bases separated the two germline ends. The CDR3 DNA is TGTGCCAGCAGCTCTCCTTGGGGGGCTAGTCCAGCTAACTATGGCTACACCTTC. Protein product: CASSSPWGASPANYGYTF.

The chain carries TRBV11-2 and TRBJ2-7; TRBD2 matches at 11 bases. V shed 4 bases and J 6 bases; nucleotides not matched to a gene: 17. The CDR3 loop spans 18 amino acids. CDR1 is SGHAT, CDR2 FQNNGV, per germline. The CDR3 DNA follows: TGTGCCAGCAGCTGGAAGCTAGCGGGAGGCCTCCTAATGCGCGAGCAGTACTTC. Amino acids: CASSWKLAGGLLMREQYF.

This clonotype was counted a few times. The J gene is TRBJ1-3, the V gene TRBV7-2; D may be TRBD1 (5 bases). Germline V gene sequence: CDR1 SGHTA, CDR2 FQGNSA. Deletions cut 6 bases from V and 4 bases from J, with 10 bases between. The length of the CDR3 is 13 residues. DNA for the CDR3: TGTGCCAGCAGGCCGACAGTGGGAAACACCATATATTTT. Translated: CASRPTVGNTIYF.

This clonotype was counted between two and nine times. V and J are TRBV4-1 and TRBJ2-1; TRBD1 agrees at 7 bases. The germline V gene has CDR1 MGHRA and CDR2 YSYEKL. Trimming removed 1 base from V and 5 bases from J; junction bases left unmatched: 5. There are 15 residues in the CDR3. In nucleotides, the CDR3 is TGCGCCAGCAGCCAAGTGGACAGGAGGAACAATGAGCAGTTCTTC. Translating it yields CASSQVDRRNNEQFF.

This clonotype was recorded many times. The gene calls are TRBV11-1 and TRBJ1-5, with D possibly being TRBD1 (6 bases). Looked up from germline, CDR1 is SGHAT and CDR2 is FQDESV (reference sequence). Trimming removed 0 bases at V and 1 base at J, with 10 bases between. The CDR3 runs 16 residues. The chain's CDR3 is CASSLASRGSNQPQHF. CDR3 nucleotides: TGTGCCAGCAGCTTAGCGTCCAGGGGAAGCAATCAGCCCCAGCATTTT.

The chain uses TRBV18 and TRBJ1-1; weak D call: TRBD1 (5 bases). Looked up from germline, CDR1 is KGHSH and CDR2 is LQKENI. Trimming pared 3 bases from V and 1 base from J, leaving 12 bases between. The length of the CDR3 is 15 residues. CDR3 bases: TGTGCCAGCTCACCGCGGGCCGGGACGAACACTGAAGCTTTCTTT. Its protein is CASSPRAGTNTEAFF. Complete variable domain (other parts from reference TRBV18 and TRBJ1-1): NAGVMQNPRHLVRRRGQEARLRCSPMKGHSHVYWYRQLPEEGLKFMVYLQKENIIDESGMPKERFSAEFPKEGPSILRIQQVVRGDSAAYFCASSPRAGTNTEAFFGQGTRLTVV.

The chain joins TRBV6-6 to TRBJ2-7; D uncertain. CDR3 length equals 13 residues. The V and J ends lost 2 bases and 5 bases respectively, with 10 bases between them. Per germline, CDR1 MNHNY and CDR2 SVGAGI (reference sequence). The chain's CDR3 is CASSYPEVHEQYF. The CDR3 nucleotides read TGTGCCAGCAGTTACCCCGAGGTCCACGAGCAGTACTTC.

The rearrangement links TRBV7-9 to TRBJ2-7, with TRBD2 identical over 7 bases. Trimming took 2 bases from V and 7 from J; bases not matched to a gene: 14. CDR3 length: 16 amino acids. Per the germline V gene, CDR1 is SEHNR and CDR2 is FQNEAQ (reference sequence). CDR3 amino acids: CASSLLGVGGGGEQYF. The CDR3 DNA is TGTGCCAGCAGCTTATTAGGTGTGGGGGGGGGGGGGGAGCAGTACTTC.

This clonotype was detected many times. The chain joins TRBV7-8 to TRBJ2-7, with D tentatively TRBD1 (5 bases). CDR1 SGHVS and CDR2 FQNEAQ come from the germline V gene. V was shortened by 1 base and J by 2 bases, with 12 bases between the two germline ends. This CDR3 is 15 amino acids long. The CDR3: CASSLGLGRPYEQYF. The DNA for the CDR3 is TGTGCCAGCAGCTTAGGTCTGGGGCGTCCCTACGAGCAGTACTTC.

The J gene is TRBJ1-1, the V gene TRBV12-5, with 7 bases aligning to TRBD1. With V trimmed by 1 base and J by 3 bases, 11 bases remained unmatched. The CDR3 length is 17 residues. Germline loops: CDR1 LGHNT, CDR2 FRNRAP. The CDR3 region has the DNA TGTGCTAGTGGTTTGGCCCGGACAGGAGCCTATTACACTGAAGCTTTCTTT. This sequence encodes CASGLARTGAYYTEAFF.

This clonotype was seen repeatedly, ten times or more. This chain links TRBV29-1 with TRBJ2-1; D uncertain. The germline V gene has CDR1 SQVTM and CDR2 ANQGSEA. This CDR3 is built from 16 residues. V was trimmed by 4 bases and J by 0 bases, leaving 16 bases between them. CDR3 DNA sequence: TGCAGCGTTGCCGGGTCTATCATGCTCTCCTACAATGAGCAGTTCTTC. Encoded protein: CSVAGSIMLSYNEQFF.

V usage is TRBV19 and J usage is TRBJ1-1; 7 bases fit TRBD1. CDR3 size: 16 residues. Germline V gene sequence: CDR1 LNHDA, CDR2 SQIVND (reference sequence). The V gene end was trimmed by 7 bases and the J gene end by 4 bases; junction bases not matched to a gene: 15. As DNA, the CDR3 is TGTGCCAGTACCTTGACAGGGTCTCGATTGGGCACTGAAGCTTTCTTT. Its protein product is CASTLTGSRLGTEAFF.

V and J are TRBV12-3 or TRBV12-4 and TRBJ2-1; 8 bases map to TRBD1. This CDR3 contains 15 residues. Trimming cost V 2 bases and J 10 bases; bases outside gene matches: 10. The CDR3 DNA reads as TGTGCCAGCAGTTTAACAGGGGGATTCTCTGGCGAGCAGTTCTTC. This encodes CASSLTGGFSGEQFF.

This clonotype was recorded many times. V gene TRBV7-8 combines with J gene TRBJ2-5; either TRBD1 or TRBD2 may supply D (5 bases each). Germline assignment: CDR1 SGHVS and CDR2 FQNEAQ. This CDR3 is 18 amino acids long. The V gene lost 1 base and the J gene lost 5 bases, with 23 bases spanning the gap. CDR3 sequence reads: CASSLVSGPATKGETQYF. CDR3 DNA sequence: TGTGCCAGCAGCTTAGTCTCGGGACCTGCAACCAAGGGGGAGACCCAGTACTTC.

This clonotype was seen repeatedly, ten times or more. The chain joins TRBV7-9 to TRBJ2-7; 11 bases match TRBD2. Germline CDR1 and CDR2: SEHNR and FQNEAQ (reference sequence). This CDR3 is 16 amino acids long. The V segment lost 2 bases and the J segment 2 bases; nucleotides outside the gene matches: 5. The CDR3: CASSLNLAGGPYEQYF. The CDR3 coding sequence is TGTGCCAGCAGCTTAAACCTAGCGGGAGGCCCCTACGAGCAGTACTTC.

The sample holds many counts of this clonotype. The chain employs TRBV7-2 and TRBJ2-7; TRBD2 aligns across 10 bases. Germline V lookup: CDR1 SGHTA, CDR2 FQGNSA. The V gene end was trimmed by 0 bases and the J gene end by 3 bases; junction bases not matched to a gene: 5. The CDR3 runs 16 residues. In DNA form, the CDR3 reads TGTGCCAGCAGCTTAGCGCTGCTAGCGGGGGACTACGAGCAGTACTTC. Translation gives CASSLALLAGDYEQYF.

This clonotype was recorded many times. V and J are TRBV12-3 or TRBV12-4 and TRBJ1-4; D unresolved. The CDR3 spans 14 residues. V was trimmed by 5 bases and J by 3 bases, leaving 10 bases between them. CDR3 loop: CASSPDTPNEKLFF. The CDR3 DNA sequence: TGTGCCAGCAGTCCAGATACCCCTAATGAAAAACTGTTTTTT.

There are many counts of this clonotype. The J gene is TRBJ2-7, the V gene TRBV7-2; D assignment may be TRBD1 or TRBD2 (5 bases each). From germline, CDR1 is SGHTA and CDR2 FQGNSA. This CDR3 spans 14 amino acids. V lost 4 bases and J 0 bases, leaving 10 bases between the germline ends. The CDR3 DNA sequence: TGTGCCAGCAGCTGGGACGCCAGCTCCTACGAGCAGTACTTC. It specifies CASSWDASSYEQYF.

CDR3 residues: CASSSPGQGSETQYF. The CDR3 nucleotides read TGTGCCAGCAGCTCTCCGGGACAGGGGTCAGAGACCCAGTACTTC. V and J are TRBV7-2 and TRBJ2-5, with 10 bases fitting TRBD1. Germline CDR1 and CDR2: SGHTA and FQGNSA. This CDR3 has 15 residues. J gave up 4 bases and V 4 bases, and 6 bases lay outside the gene matches.

Ten or more counts support this clonotype. This sequence joins TRBV28 and TRBJ2-3, with 7 nucleotides matching TRBD1. The CDR3 is 14 amino acids. Germline loops: CDR1 MDHEN, CDR2 SYDVKM. The V segment lost 7 bases and the J segment 2 bases; nucleotides outside the gene matches: 6. The CDR3 loop is CASMPTGSTDTQYF. The CDR3 coding sequence is TGTGCCAGCATGCCGACAGGGTCCACAGATACGCAGTATTTT.

This clonotype was seen at least ten times. The J gene is TRBJ2-3, the V gene TRBV11-3, with D hard to call. Trimming left V 1 base short and J 0 bases short, with 17 bases between. CDR3 length equals 18 residues. Germline CDR1 SGHNT, CDR2 YENEEA. CDR3 sequence (DNA): TGTGCCAGCAGCTTAGTTTCGGCAGCCCTTCCTAGCACAGATACGCAGTATTTT. Its protein product is CASSLVSAALPSTDTQYF.

This clonotype was detected ten times or more. This chain connects TRBV7-2 to TRBJ2-7; D remains ambiguous. Trimming cost V 4 bases and J 3 bases, with 10 bases left between them. In germline, CDR1 is SGHTA, CDR2 FQGNSA. CDR3 length: 13 residues. The CDR3 DNA is TGTGCCAGCAGCTCCCAAGACAACTACGAGCAGTACTTC. Protein product: CASSSQDNYEQYF.

This clonotype was seen many times. The rearrangement joins TRBV7-2 to TRBJ1-5, with a tentative D call TRBD1 (5 bases). With 7 bases removed from V and 7 bases from J, the gap between germline ends came to 17 bases. CDR3 size: 14 residues. Germline V lookup: CDR1 SGHTA, CDR2 FQGNSA. The CDR3 reads CASNTRGLGQPQHF. The CDR3 DNA is TGTGCCAGCAATACCCGGGGCTTGGGACAGCCCCAGCATTTT.

The chain employs TRBV20-1 and TRBJ2-1, with 11 bases that match TRBD2. The V segment lost 2 bases and the J segment 10 bases; nucleotides outside the gene matches: 13. Germline V CDR1 and CDR2: DFQATT, SNEGSKA (reference sequence). CDR3 length equals 16 residues. CDR3 DNA sequence: TGCAGTGCTAGACCCACTAGCGGGAGCGGGCGAGGGGAGCAGTTCTTC. Translating it yields CSARPTSGSGRGEQFF.

This sequence joins TRBV4-1 and TRBJ1-2; a possible D gene is TRBD1 (5 bases). Trimming left V 4 bases short and J 1 base short, with 13 bases between. Germline CDR1 and CDR2: MGHRA and YSYEKL. The CDR3 loop spans 15 amino acids. The CDR3 protein is CASSLSGGFNYGYTF. The CDR3 nucleotides read TGCGCCAGCAGCCTTTCCGGGGGTTTTAACTATGGCTACACCTTC.

The chain joins TRBV6-5 to TRBJ1-4, with TRBD1 as a possible D gene (6 bases). Trimming stripped 7 bases from V and 6 bases from J, with 15 bases between. This CDR3 spans 14 amino acids. Germline loops: CDR1 MNHEY, CDR2 SVGAGI. CDR3 region: CASIHWGPDEKLFF. CDR3 in DNA: TGTGCCAGCATTCATTGGGGGCCAGATGAAAAACTGTTTTTT.

The chain recombines TRBV6-2 or TRBV6-3 with TRBJ2-5, with D unresolved. Trimming left V 8 bases short and J 2 bases short, with 18 bases between. CDR1 is MNHEY, CDR2 SVGEGT, per germline. CDR3 length equals 15 residues. Here the CDR3 reads CASVGWQLGQETQYF. DNA of the CDR3: TGTGCCAGCGTAGGATGGCAGCTGGGGCAAGAGACCCAGTACTTC.

The J gene is TRBJ1-2, the V gene TRBV29-1; TRBD1 is a possible D gene (6 bases). There are 13 residues in the CDR3. The germline CDR1 and CDR2 sequences are SQVTM and ANQGSEA. V lost 7 bases and J 4 bases, leaving 16 bases between the germline ends. As DNA, the CDR3 is TGCAGCGGATGGGCCTCGGGGGCCTATGGCTACACCTTC. Protein product: CSGWASGAYGYTF.

This clonotype came up many times. This rearrangement joins TRBV30 to TRBJ2-7; D might be TRBD2 (6 bases). The CDR3 runs 14 residues. V was shortened by 2 bases and J by 2 bases, with 13 bases between the two germline ends. In germline, CDR1 is GTSNPN, CDR2 SVGIG (reference sequence). The CDR3, as DNA: TGTGCCTGGAGTATGGGGGGTGGTACCTACGAGCAGTACTTC. Translating it yields CAWSMGGGTYEQYF.

This clonotype occurred many times. The genes are TRBV7-2 and TRBJ1-6; D is perhaps TRBD1 (6 bases). In germline, CDR1 is SGHTA, CDR2 FQGNSA. Trimming left V 4 bases short and J 8 bases short, with 18 bases between. This CDR3 has 16 amino acids. The CDR3 nucleotides read TGTGCCAGCAGCTCTAAGGGGGAGATCTCGCATTCACCCCTCCACTTT. It is translated as CASSSKGEISHSPLHF.